This T cell receptor (beta chain) was documented in a study of blood T cells in healthy people across ages. Across the whole study: About one barcoded beta molecule per two T cells was the capture yield of template switching. Study-wide results and limits: Estimated diversity across one million T cells was deemed an underestimate.

The authors ran a second PCR of about 7 to 11 cycles using a sample-barcoded 5' primer and a J-beta primer mix. In TCRdb, the 5' RACE reads were re-called with MiXCR into one record per CDR3 protein. The sample has 1.4 million or so distinct CDR3 sequences; 35% to 45% are singletons. About this clonotype: Its antigen is unknown.

Germline loops: CDR1 KGHSH, CDR2 LQKENI. Between the trimmed V and J ends, which lost 5 bases and 5 bases, there was a span of 11 bases. The CDR3 sequence is 13 residues long. The specimen sequenced was blood. The V and J genes are TRBV18 and TRBJ2-3; tentatively, D is TRBD1 (5 bases). The origin of this receptor is a woman between 18 and 29 years old in good health. CDR3 bases: TGTGCCAGCTCAAGGACCCAGGGAGATACGCAGTATTTT. It codes for CASSRTQGDTQYF.